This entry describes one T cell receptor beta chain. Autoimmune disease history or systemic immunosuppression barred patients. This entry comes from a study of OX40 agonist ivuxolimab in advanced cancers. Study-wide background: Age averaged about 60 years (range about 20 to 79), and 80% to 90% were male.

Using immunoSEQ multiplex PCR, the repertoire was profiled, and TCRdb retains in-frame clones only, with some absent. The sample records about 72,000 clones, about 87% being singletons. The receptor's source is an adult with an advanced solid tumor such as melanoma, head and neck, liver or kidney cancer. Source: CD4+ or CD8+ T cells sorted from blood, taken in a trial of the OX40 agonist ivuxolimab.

The CDR3 is CASRRQGRDYGYTF. DNA for the CDR3: TGTGCCAGCAGACGACAGGGTAGGGACTATGGCTACACCTTC. The rearrangement joins TRBV6-5 to TRBJ1-2, with 7 nucleotides matching TRBD1. Unmatched junction bases numbered 7, after V lost 6 bases and J lost 3 bases. The CDR3 has 14 amino acids. The germline CDR1 and CDR2 sequences are MNHEY and SVGAGI.